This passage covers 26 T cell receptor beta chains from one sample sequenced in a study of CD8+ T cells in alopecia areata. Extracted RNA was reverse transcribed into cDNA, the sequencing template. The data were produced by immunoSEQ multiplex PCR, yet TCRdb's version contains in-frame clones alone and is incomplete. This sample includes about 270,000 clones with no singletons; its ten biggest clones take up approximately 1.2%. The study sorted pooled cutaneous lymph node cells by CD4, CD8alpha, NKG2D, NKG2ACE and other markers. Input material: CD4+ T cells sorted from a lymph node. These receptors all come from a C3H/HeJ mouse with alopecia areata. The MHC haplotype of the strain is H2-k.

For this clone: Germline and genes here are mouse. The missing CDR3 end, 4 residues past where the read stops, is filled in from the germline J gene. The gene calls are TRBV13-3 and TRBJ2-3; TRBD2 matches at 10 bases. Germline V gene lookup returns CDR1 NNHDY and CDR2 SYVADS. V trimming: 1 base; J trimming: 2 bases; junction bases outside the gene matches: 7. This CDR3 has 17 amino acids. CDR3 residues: CASSDWLGGRDAETLYF. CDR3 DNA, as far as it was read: TGTGCCAGCAGTGATTGGCTGGGGGGGCGCGATGCAGAA.

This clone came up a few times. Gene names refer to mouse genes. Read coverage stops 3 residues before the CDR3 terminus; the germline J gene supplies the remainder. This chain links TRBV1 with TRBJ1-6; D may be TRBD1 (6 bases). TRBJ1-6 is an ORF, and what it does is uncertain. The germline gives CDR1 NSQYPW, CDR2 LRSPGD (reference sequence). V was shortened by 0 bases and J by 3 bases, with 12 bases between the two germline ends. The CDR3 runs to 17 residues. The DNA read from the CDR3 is TGCACCTGCAGTGCAGATCCTCGGGACAACTATAATTCGCCC. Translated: CTCSADPRDNYNSP. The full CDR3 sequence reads CTCSADPRDNYNSPLYF.

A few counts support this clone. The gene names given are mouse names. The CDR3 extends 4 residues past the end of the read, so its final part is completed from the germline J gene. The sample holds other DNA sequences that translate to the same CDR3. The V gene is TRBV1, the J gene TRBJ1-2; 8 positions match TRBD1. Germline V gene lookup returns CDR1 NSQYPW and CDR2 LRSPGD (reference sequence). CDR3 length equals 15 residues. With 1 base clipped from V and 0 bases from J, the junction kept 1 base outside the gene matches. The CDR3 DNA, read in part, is TGCACCTGCAGTGCAGTACAGGGGGCAAACTCC. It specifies CTCSAVQGANS. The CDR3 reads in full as CTCSAVQGANSDYTF.

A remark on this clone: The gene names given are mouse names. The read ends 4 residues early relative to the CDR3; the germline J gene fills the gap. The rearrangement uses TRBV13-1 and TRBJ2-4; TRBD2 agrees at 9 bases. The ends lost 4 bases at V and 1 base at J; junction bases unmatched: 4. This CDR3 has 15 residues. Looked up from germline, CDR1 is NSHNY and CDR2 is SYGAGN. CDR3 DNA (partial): TGTGCCAGCAGTACGGGACTGGGAGGTCAAAAC. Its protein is CASSTGLGGQN. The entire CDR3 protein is CASSTGLGGQNTLYF.

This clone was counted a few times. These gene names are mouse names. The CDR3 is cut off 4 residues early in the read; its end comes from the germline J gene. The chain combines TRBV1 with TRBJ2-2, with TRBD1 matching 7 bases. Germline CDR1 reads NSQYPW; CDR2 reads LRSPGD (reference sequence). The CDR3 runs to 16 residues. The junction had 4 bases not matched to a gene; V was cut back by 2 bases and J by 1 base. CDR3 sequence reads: CTCSASGTVNTGQLYF. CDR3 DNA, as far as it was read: TGCACCTGCAGTGCATCCGGGACAGTAAACACCGGG.

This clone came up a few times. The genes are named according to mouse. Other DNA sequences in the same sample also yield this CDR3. The sequenced CDR3 bases are TGTGCCAGCAGTGATGGGGGGGCGTCCTAT. It translates to CASSDGGASY. The whole CDR3 reads CASSDGGASYEQYF. This chain joins TRBV13-1 and TRBJ2-7, with D possibly being TRBD2 (7 bases). Read sequence stops 4 residues before the CDR3 end, and the germline J gene provides the missing end. The CDR3 has 14 amino acids. The germline V gene encodes CDR1 NSHNY and CDR2 SYGAGN. V gave up 0 bases and J gave up 1 base, with 8 bases separating them.

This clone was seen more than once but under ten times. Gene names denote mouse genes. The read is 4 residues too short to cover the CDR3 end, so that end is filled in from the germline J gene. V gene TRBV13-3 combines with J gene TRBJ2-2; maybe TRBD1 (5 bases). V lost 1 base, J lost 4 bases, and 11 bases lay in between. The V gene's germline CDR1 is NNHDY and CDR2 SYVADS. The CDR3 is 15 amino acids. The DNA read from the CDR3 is TGTGCCAGCAGTGATTACCAGGGTGCCACCGGG. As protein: CASSDYQGATG. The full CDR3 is CASSDYQGATGQLYF.

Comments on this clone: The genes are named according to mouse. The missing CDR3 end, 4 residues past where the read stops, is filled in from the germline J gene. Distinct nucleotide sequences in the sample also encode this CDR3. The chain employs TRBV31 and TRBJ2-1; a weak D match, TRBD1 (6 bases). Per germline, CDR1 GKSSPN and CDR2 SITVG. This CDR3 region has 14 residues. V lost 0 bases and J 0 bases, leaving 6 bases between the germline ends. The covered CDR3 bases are TGTGCCTGGAGTCTACAGGGTAACTATGCT. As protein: CAWSLQGNYA. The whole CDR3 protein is CAWSLQGNYAEQFF.

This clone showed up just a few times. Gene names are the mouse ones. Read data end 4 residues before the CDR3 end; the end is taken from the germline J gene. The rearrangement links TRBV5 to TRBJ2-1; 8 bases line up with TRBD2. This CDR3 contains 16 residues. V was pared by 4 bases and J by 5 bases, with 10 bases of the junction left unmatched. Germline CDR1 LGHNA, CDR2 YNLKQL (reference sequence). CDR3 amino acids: CASSPLWGVADAEQFF. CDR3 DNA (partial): TGTGCCAGCAGCCCCCTCTGGGGGGTTGCGGATGCT.

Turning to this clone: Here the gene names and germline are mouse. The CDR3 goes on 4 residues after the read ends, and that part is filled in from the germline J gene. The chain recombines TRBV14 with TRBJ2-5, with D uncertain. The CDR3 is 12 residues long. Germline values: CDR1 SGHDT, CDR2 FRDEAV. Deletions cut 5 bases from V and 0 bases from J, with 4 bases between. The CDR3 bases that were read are TGTGCCAGCAGAACAAACCAAGAC. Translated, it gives CASRTNQD. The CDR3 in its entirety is CASRTNQDTQYF. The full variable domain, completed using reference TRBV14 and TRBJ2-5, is EAGVTQSPRYAVLQEGQAVSFWCDPISGHDTLYWYQQPRDQGPQLLVYFRDEAVIDNSQLPSDRFSAVRPKGTNSTLKIQSAKQGDTATYLCASRTNQDTQYFGPGTRLLVL.

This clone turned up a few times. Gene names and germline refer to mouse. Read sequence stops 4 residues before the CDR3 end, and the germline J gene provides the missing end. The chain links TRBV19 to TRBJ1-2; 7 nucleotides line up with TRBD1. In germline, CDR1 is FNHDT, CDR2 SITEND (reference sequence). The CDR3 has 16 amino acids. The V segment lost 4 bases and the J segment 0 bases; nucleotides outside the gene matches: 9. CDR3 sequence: CASSSTSQGANSDYTF. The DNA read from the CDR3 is TGTGCCAGCAGTTCAACTTCCCAGGGGGCAAACTCC.

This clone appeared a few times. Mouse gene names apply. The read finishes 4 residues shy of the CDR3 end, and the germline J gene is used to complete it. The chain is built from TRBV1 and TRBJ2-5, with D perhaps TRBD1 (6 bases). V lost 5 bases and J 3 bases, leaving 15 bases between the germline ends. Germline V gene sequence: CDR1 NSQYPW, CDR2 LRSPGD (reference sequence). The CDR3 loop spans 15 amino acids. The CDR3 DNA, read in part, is TGCACCTGCAGTCCGGTACCGGGACAACAAGAC. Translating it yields CTCSPVPGQQD. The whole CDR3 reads CTCSPVPGQQDTQYF. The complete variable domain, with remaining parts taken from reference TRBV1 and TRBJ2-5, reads VTLLEQNPRWRLVPRGQAVNLRCILKNSQYPWMSWYQQDLQKQLQWLFTLRSPGDKEVKSLPGADYLATRVTDTELRLQVANMSQGRTLYCTCSPVPGQQDTQYFGPGTRLLVL.

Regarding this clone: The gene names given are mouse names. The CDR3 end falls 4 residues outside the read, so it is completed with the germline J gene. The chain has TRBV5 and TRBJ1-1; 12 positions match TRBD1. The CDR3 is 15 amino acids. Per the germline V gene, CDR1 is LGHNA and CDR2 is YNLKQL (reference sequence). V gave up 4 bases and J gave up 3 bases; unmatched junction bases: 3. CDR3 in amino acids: CASSPGTGGDTEVFF. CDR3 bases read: TGTGCCAGCAGCCCCGGGACAGGGGGCGACACA.

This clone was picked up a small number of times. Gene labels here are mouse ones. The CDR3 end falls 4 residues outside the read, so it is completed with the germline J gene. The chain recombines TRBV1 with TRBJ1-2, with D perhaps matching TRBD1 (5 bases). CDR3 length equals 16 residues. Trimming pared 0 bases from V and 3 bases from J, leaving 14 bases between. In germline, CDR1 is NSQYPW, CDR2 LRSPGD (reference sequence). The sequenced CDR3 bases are TGCACCTGCAGTGCAGATCCCCCAGGGAGGGACTCC. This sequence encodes CTCSADPPGRDS. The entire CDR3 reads CTCSADPPGRDSDYTF.

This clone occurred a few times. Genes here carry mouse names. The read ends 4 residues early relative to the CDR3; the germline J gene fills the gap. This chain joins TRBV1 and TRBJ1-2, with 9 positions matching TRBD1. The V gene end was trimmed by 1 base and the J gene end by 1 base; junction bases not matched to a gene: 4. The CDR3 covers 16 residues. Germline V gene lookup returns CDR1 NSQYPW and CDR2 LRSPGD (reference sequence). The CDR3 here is CTCSAGQGGGNSDYTF. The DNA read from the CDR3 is TGCACCTGCAGTGCAGGACAGGGGGGAGGAAACTCC.

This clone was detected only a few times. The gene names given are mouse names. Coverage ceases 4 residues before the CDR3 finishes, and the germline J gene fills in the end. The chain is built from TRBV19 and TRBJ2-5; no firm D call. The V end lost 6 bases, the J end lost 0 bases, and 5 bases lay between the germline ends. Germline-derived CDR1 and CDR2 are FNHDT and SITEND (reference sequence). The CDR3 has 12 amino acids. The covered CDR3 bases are TGTGCCAGCAAGAGGAACCAAGAC. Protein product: CASKRNQD. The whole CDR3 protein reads CASKRNQDTQYF.

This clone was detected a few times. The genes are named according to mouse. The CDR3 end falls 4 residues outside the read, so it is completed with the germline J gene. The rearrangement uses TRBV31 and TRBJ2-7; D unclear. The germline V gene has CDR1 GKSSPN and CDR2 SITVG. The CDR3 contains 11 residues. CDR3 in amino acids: CAWSQGDEQYF. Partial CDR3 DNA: TGTGCCTGGAGTCAGGGAGAT.

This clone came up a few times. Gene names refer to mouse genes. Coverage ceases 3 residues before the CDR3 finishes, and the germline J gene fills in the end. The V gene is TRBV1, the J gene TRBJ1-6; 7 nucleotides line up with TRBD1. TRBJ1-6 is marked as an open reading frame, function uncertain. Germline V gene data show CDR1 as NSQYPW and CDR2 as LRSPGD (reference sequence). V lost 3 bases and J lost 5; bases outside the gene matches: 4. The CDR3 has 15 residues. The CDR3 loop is CTCSAPRGDNSPLYF. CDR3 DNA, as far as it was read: TGCACCTGCAGTGCCCCCAGGGGGGATAATTCGCCC.

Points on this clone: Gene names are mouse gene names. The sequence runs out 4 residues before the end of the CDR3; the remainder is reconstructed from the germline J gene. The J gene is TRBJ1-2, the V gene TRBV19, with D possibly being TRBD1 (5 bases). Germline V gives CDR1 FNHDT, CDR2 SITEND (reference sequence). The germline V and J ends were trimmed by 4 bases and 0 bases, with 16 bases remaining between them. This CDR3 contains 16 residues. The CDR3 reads CASSPLHRGANSDYTF. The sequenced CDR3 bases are TGTGCCAGCAGTCCCCTTCACAGAGGGGCAAACTCC.

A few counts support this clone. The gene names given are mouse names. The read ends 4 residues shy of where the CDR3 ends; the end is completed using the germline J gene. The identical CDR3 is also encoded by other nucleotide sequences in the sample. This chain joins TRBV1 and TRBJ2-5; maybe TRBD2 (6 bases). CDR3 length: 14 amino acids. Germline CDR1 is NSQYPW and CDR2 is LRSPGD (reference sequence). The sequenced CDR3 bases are TGCACCTGCAGTGCAGATGGGGGTGGGGAC. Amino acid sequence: CTCSADGGGD. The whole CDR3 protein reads CTCSADGGGDTQYF. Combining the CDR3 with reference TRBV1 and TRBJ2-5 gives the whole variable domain VTLLEQNPRWRLVPRGQAVNLRCILKNSQYPWMSWYQQDLQKQLQWLFTLRSPGDKEVKSLPGADYLATRVTDTELRLQVANMSQGRTLYCTCSADGGGDTQYFGPGTRLLVL.

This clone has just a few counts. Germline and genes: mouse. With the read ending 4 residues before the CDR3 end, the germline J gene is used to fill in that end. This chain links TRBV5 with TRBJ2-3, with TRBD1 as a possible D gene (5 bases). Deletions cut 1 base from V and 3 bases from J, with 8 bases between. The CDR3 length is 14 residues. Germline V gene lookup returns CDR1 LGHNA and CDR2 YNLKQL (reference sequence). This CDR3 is CASSQAAGAETLYF. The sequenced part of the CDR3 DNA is TGTGCCAGCAGCCAAGCGGCAGGGGCAGAA.

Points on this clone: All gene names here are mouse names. The CDR3 is CASSGTGANYAEQFF. The part of the CDR3 DNA that was read is TGTGCCAGCTCTGGGACTGGGGCTAACTATGCT. This chain links TRBV12-1 with TRBJ2-1; 10 nucleotides line up with TRBD2. The missing CDR3 end, 4 residues past where the read stops, is filled in from the germline J gene. Germline V gives CDR1 SGHSN, CDR2 HYEKVE. The CDR3 has 15 residues. The V gene end was trimmed by 3 bases and the J gene end by 0 bases; junction bases not matched to a gene: 1.

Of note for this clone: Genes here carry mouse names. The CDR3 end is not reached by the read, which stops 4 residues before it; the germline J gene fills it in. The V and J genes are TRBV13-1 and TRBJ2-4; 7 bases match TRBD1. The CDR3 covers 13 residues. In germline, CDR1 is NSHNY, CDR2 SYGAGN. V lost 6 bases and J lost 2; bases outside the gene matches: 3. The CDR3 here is CASTGTAQNTLYF. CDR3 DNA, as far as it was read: TGTGCCAGCACTGGGACAGCTCAAAAC.

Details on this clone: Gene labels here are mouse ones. The chain's CDR3 is CASSQDRTTNTGQLYF. The DNA read from the CDR3 is TGTGCCAGCAGCCAAGATAGGACAACAAACACCGGG. The V and J genes are TRBV5 and TRBJ2-2; tentatively, D is TRBD1 (5 bases). The CDR3 goes on 4 residues after the read ends, and that part is filled in from the germline J gene. V was clipped by 0 bases and J by 0 bases, with 8 bases between them. CDR3 length equals 16 residues. CDR1 and CDR2 (germline): LGHNA, YNLKQL (reference sequence).

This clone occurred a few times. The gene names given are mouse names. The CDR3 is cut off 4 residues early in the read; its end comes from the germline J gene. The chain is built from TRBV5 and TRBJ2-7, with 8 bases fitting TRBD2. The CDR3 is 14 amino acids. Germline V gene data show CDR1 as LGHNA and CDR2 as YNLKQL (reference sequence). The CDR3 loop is CASSQDGWGDEQYF. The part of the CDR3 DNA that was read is TGTGCCAGCAGCCAAGACGGCTGGGGGGAT.

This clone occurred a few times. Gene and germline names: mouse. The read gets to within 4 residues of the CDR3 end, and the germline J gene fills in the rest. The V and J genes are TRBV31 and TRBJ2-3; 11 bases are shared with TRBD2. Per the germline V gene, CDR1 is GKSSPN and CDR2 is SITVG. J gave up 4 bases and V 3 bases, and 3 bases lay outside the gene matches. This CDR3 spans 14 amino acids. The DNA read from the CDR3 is TGTGCCTGGAGCGGGGACTGGGGGACAGAA. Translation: CAWSGDWGTE. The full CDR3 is CAWSGDWGTETLYF.